Following are 26 T cell receptor beta chains from one sample sequenced in a study of blood T cell repertoires in COVID-19. Produced via immunoSEQ multiplex PCR; TCRdb's table is partial and in-frame only. The repertoire holds about 280,000 clones, with around 89% as singletons. The sample was peripheral blood. The receptor source for this set is a man aged 35 to 55 with acute or convalescent COVID-19.

The chain has TRBV13 and TRBJ2-1; TRBD2 matches at 9 bases. The V and J ends lost 5 bases and 1 base, in that order; junction bases with no gene match: 6. This CDR3 contains 16 residues. CDR1 PRHDT and CDR2 FYEKMQ come from the germline V gene (reference sequence). CDR3 loop: CASSRQTSGSYNEQFF. The CDR3 coding sequence is TGTGCCAGCAGCAGACAGACTAGCGGATCCTACAATGAGCAGTTCTTC.

The chain employs TRBV12-5 and TRBJ1-5, with no clear D. Trimming stripped 8 bases from V and 4 bases from J, with 12 bases between. Germline V lookup: CDR1 LGHNT, CDR2 FRNRAP. The CDR3 contains 13 residues. The CDR3 DNA reads as TGTGCTAGTATGGATGCGGGAAATCAGCCCCAGCATTTT. Its translation: CASMDAGNQPQHF.

V and J are TRBV29-1 and TRBJ1-2; unclear D gene. The CDR3 consists of 13 residues. CDR1 and CDR2 (germline): SQVTM, ANQGSEA. V lost 4 bases to trimming and J lost 5 bases, with 14 bases between them. For the CDR3, the DNA is TGCAGCGTTGTTGCCGGGGTTGAATATGGCTACACCTTC. Encoded protein: CSVVAGVEYGYTF.

Only one count was recorded for this clone. The J gene is TRBJ1-1, the V gene TRBV11-2; possible D gene TRBD1, 5 bases. The CDR3 runs to 13 residues. CDR1 is SGHAT and CDR2 is FQNNGV in the germline V gene. Between the trimmed V and J ends, which lost 5 bases and 4 bases, there was a span of 11 bases. The CDR3 spells CASSGAQGTEAFF. The CDR3 DNA is TGTGCCAGCAGCGGGGCGCAGGGCACTGAAGCTTTCTTT.

In this sample, this clone turned up once. This sequence joins TRBV6-5 and TRBJ2-7; 7 bases map to TRBD1. From germline, CDR1 is MNHEY and CDR2 SVGAGI. The CDR3 runs 13 residues. Trimming took 7 bases from V and 1 from J; bases not matched to a gene: 4. The CDR3 reads CASIRQGSYEQYF. The CDR3 DNA reads as TGTGCCAGCATTAGACAGGGATCCTACGAGCAGTACTTC.

The CDR3 DNA reads TGTGCCAGCAGCTGGGGGACAGGGGGGAGTAATGGCTACACCTTC. Translation: CASSWGTGGSNGYTF. The genes are TRBV11-2 and TRBJ1-2; the match to TRBD1 covers 11 bases. Germline CDR1 reads SGHAT; CDR2 reads FQNNGV. The V and J ends lost 4 bases and 6 bases, in that order; junction bases with no gene match: 7. CDR3 length: 15 residues.

The rearrangement joins TRBV9 to TRBJ1-2, with TRBD1 identical over 9 bases. The CDR3 sequence is 19 residues long. V was pared by 3 bases and J by 4 bases, with 19 bases of the junction left unmatched. CDR1 is SGDLS and CDR2 is YYNGEE in the germline V gene. CDR3 bases: TGTGCCAGCAGCGCCTCTACGGGGACAGGGCTTACCCTAGGCTATGGCTACACCTTC. As protein: CASSASTGTGLTLGYGYTF. The variable domain in full, completed from reference TRBV9 and TRBJ1-2, reads DSGVTQTPKHLITATGQRVTLRCSPRSGDLSVYWYQQSLDQGLQFLIQYYNGEERAKGNILERFSAQQFPDLHSELNLSSLELGDSALYFCASSASTGTGLTLGYGYTFGSGTRLTVV.

This chain joins TRBV25-1 and TRBJ1-4; 11 bases align to TRBD1. Germline lookup yields CDR1 MGHDK and CDR2 SYGVNS. This CDR3 has 15 amino acids. The ends lost 7 bases at V and 7 bases at J; junction bases unmatched: 8. CDR3 bases: TGTGCCAGCATGGGACAGGGGGTTCAGGGTGAAAAACTGTTTTTT. It translates to CASMGQGVQGEKLFF.

The chain is built from TRBV11-2 and TRBJ2-2; maybe TRBD1 (5 bases). The DNA end is a closer match to TRBJ1-3, so the J assignment may be wrong. This CDR3 has 18 amino acids. The germline V gene has CDR1 SGHAT and CDR2 FQNNGV. The CDR3, as DNA: TGTGCCAGCAGCCTATATACGGGACTTGCCTTCTCTGGAAACACCATATATTTT. Translating gives CASSLYTGLAFSGNTIYF.

This clone showed up just once. The chain is built from TRBV9 and TRBJ1-2, with D unresolved. Germline values: CDR1 SGDLS, CDR2 YYNGEE. The CDR3 runs 12 residues. V lost 0 bases and J 13 bases, leaving 13 bases between the germline ends. The CDR3 DNA follows: TGTGCCAGCAGCGTAGATATCGGGGAGAGCACCTTC. Its translation: CASSVDIGESTF.

The rearrangement joins TRBV7-3 to TRBJ1-1; 9 bases fit TRBD1. The CDR3 has 14 residues. With V trimmed by 4 bases and J by 4 bases, 4 bases remained unmatched. Germline CDR1 is SGHTA and CDR2 is FQGTGA. CDR3 protein: CASSSTGGITEAFF. The CDR3 coding sequence is TGTGCCAGCAGCTCGACAGGGGGAATCACTGAAGCTTTCTTT.

The rearrangement joins TRBV6-5 to TRBJ1-1; D is ambiguous. The length of the CDR3 is 14 residues. V lost 2 bases and J 2 bases, leaving 9 bases between the germline ends. Germline V gives CDR1 MNHEY, CDR2 SVGAGI. CDR3: CASSYLGRNTEAFF. The CDR3, as DNA: TGTGCCAGCAGTTACCTCGGGAGAAACACTGAAGCTTTCTTT.

The chain joins TRBV29-1 to TRBJ2-7; 10 bases match TRBD2. Trimming removed 3 bases from V and 7 bases from J; junction bases left unmatched: 6. CDR3 length equals 13 residues. Germline V gene sequence: CDR1 SQVTM, CDR2 ANQGSEA. CDR3 sequence reads: CSVEKLAGREQYF. CDR3 DNA sequence: TGCAGCGTTGAGAAACTAGCGGGGCGGGAGCAGTACTTC.

V gene TRBV24-1 combines with J gene TRBJ2-3; D remains ambiguous. The germline gives CDR1 KGHDR, CDR2 SFDVKD. The CDR3 loop spans 14 amino acids. Trimming shortened V by 5 bases and J by 3 bases, and 11 bases separated the two germline ends. Written as DNA, the CDR3 is TGTGCCACCAGTGGAGGAACCCAAACAGATACGCAGTATTTT. This encodes CATSGGTQTDTQYF.

The chain couples TRBV30 to TRBJ2-7; D call uncertain. V dropped 8 bases and J dropped 3 bases, with 17 bases sitting between them. The CDR3 extends over 13 amino acids. CDR1 is GTSNPN and CDR2 is SVGIG in the germline V gene (reference sequence). This CDR3 reads CAAEGARSYEQYF. CDR3 in DNA: TGTGCCGCTGAAGGAGCCAGAAGCTACGAGCAGTACTTC.

V and J are TRBV2 and TRBJ1-2; 7 nucleotides align to TRBD1. Germline lookup yields CDR1 SNHLY and CDR2 FYNNEI. Trimming at V came to 7 bases and at J to 6 bases, leaving 11 bases not matched to a gene. The CDR3 loop spans 14 amino acids. CDR3 sequence: CASTVDRVSDGYTF. The CDR3, as DNA: TGTGCCAGCACCGTCGACAGGGTTAGCGATGGCTACACCTTC.

This clone was counted once. The chain has TRBV9 and TRBJ2-3, with TRBD2 matching over 13 bases. CDR1 is SGDLS and CDR2 is YYNGEE in the germline V gene. CDR3 size: 17 residues. Trimming cost V 0 bases and J 7 bases; bases outside gene matches: 8. CDR3 in amino acids: CASSVGGTSGATHTQYF. CDR3 nucleotides: TGTGCCAGCAGCGTAGGGGGGACTAGCGGGGCCACGCATACGCAGTATTTT. The full variable domain, in which reference TRBV9 and TRBJ2-3 provide the parts outside the CDR3, is DSGVTQTPKHLITATGQRVTLRCSPRSGDLSVYWYQQSLDQGLQFLIQYYNGEERAKGNILERFSAQQFPDLHSELNLSSLELGDSALYFCASSVGGTSGATHTQYFGPGTRLTVL.

The CDR3 reads CASSATRHVNEQFF. The DNA for the CDR3 is TGTGCCAGTAGTGCGACTAGACATGTCAATGAGCAGTTCTTC. This sequence joins TRBV19 and TRBJ2-1; tentative D call: TRBD2 (6 bases). V lost 5 bases and J lost 6, with 14 bases in between. Germline loops: CDR1 LNHDA, CDR2 SQIVND (reference sequence). The length of the CDR3 is 14 residues.

This chain uses TRBV30 with TRBJ1-1; D gene uncertain. This CDR3 has 13 amino acids. V lost 6 bases and J 0 bases, leaving 11 bases between the germline ends. Looked up from germline, CDR1 is GTSNPN and CDR2 is SVGIG (reference sequence). The CDR3 is CACRTGMNTEAFF. The CDR3 DNA is TGTGCCTGTCGAACGGGAATGAACACTGAAGCTTTCTTT.

J is TRBJ2-1 and V is TRBV11-2; 8 bases map to TRBD2. V was pared by 1 base and J by 8 bases, with 13 bases of the junction left unmatched. The germline gives CDR1 SGHAT, CDR2 FQNNGV. The CDR3 totals 17 residues. Here the CDR3 reads CASSLGLAGLLRDEQFF. As DNA, the CDR3 is TGTGCCAGCAGCTTAGGGCTAGCGGGCCTATTACGGGATGAGCAGTTCTTC.

The chain joins TRBV4-2 to TRBJ2-5; D is undetermined. The V and J ends lost 1 base and 5 bases respectively, with 14 bases between them. Germline-derived CDR1 and CDR2 are LGHNA and YNFKEQ. This CDR3 is 15 amino acids long. CDR3 region: CASSQGSTGPETQYF. In nucleotides, the CDR3 is TGTGCCAGCAGCCAAGGGTCGACGGGTCCGGAGACCCAGTACTTC.

The chain couples TRBV12-5 to TRBJ1-2, with TRBD1 identical over 9 bases. This CDR3 region has 18 residues. Germline values: CDR1 LGHNT, CDR2 FRNRAP. The V and J ends lost 0 bases and 5 bases, in that order; junction bases with no gene match: 13. CDR3: CASGLVFQGTGKDYGYTF. CDR3 coding DNA: TGTGCTAGTGGTTTGGTATTTCAGGGGACAGGGAAGGATTATGGCTACACCTTC. The variable domain in full, with the rest retrieved from reference TRBV12-5 and TRBJ1-2, is DARVTQTPRHKVTEMGQEVTMRCQPILGHNTVFWYRQTMMQGLELLAYFRNRAPLDDSGMPKDRFSAEMPDATLATLKIQPSEPRDSAVYFCASGLVFQGTGKDYGYTFGSGTRLTVV.

The chain combines TRBV2 with TRBJ1-3, with TRBD1 matching over 10 bases. Germline CDR1 reads SNHLY; CDR2 reads FYNNEI. The CDR3 covers 22 residues. V shed 6 bases and J 3 bases; nucleotides not matched to a gene: 26. CDR3: CASRDTPPPGQGIRRSGNTIYF. Here the CDR3 DNA reads TGTGCCAGCAGAGATACCCCTCCTCCGGGACAGGGGATCCGGCGGAGTGGAAACACCATATATTTT.

The chain links TRBV19 to TRBJ1-1; tentatively, D is TRBD1 (6 bases). From germline, CDR1 is LNHDA and CDR2 SQIVND (reference sequence). With 6 bases removed from V and 5 bases from J, the gap between germline ends came to 16 bases. The CDR3 loop spans 14 amino acids. CDR3 region: CASSSGQRGTEAFF. The CDR3 DNA is TGTGCCAGTAGCTCCGGACAGAGGGGAACTGAAGCTTTCTTT.

The gene calls are TRBV30 and TRBJ1-1; no reliable D call. CDR1 is GTSNPN, CDR2 SVGIG, per germline (reference sequence). CDR3 length: 15 amino acids. V was cut by 3 bases and J by 0 bases, with 14 bases left in between. CDR3 DNA sequence: TGTGCCTGGAGAATCAATCCGGAGGTGAACACTGAAGCTTTCTTT. This codes for CAWRINPEVNTEAFF. Full variable domain (missing parts from reference TRBV30 and TRBJ1-1): SQTIHQWPATLVQPVGSPLSLECTVEGTSNPNLYWYRQAAGRGLQLLFYSVGIGQISSEVPQNLSASRPQDRQFILSSKKLLLSDSGFYLCAWRINPEVNTEAFFGQGTRLTVV.

The gene calls are TRBV29-1 and TRBJ2-7, with 11 bases lining up with TRBD2. CDR3 length: 15 residues. V lost 7 bases to trimming and J lost 0 bases; unmatched junction nucleotides: 8. Germline lookup yields CDR1 SQVTM and CDR2 ANQGSEA. CDR3 residues: CSAGLAGYPSYEQYF. In nucleotides, the CDR3 is TGCAGCGCAGGACTAGCGGGTTACCCCTCCTACGAGCAGTACTTC.